The entry below gives a single T cell receptor beta chain sequence along with its context. This clonotype came up many times. The antigen it binds to is not known. The sample holds no much larger clone one base away, and base qualities are not on file. The TCR beta CDR3 regions were amplified from RNA transcripts. A first-round RT-PCR of the TCR CDR3 used the HTBI primer set with the Qiagen OneStep RT-PCR kit. The libraries were constructed in a second round of multiplex PCR and then size-selected and purified. Sequencing of the libraries was done on an Illumina HiSeq2000 using paired-end 100 bp reads. Under the source paper's analysis protocol: SOAPnuke was used to process the raw data, with reads discarded if the reads contained adapters or uncalled bases, had a mean Phred below 15, or lacked an exact constant-primer or identifier match. COPE v1.2.5 was used to merge high-quality paired reads, and clonotypes were defined as unique nucleotide sequences. MiTCR v1.1 was used to align clonotypes to the IMGT TRBV, TRBD and TRBJ reference segments. The analysis was restricted to V-J combinations with a frequency above 0.0001, which together covered 99.2% of the repertoires. A TCS score was defined as the ratio of F50 (clonal expansion) to E x V (chaos), with BLOSUM62-based TCRdist applied between CDR3 peptides within each V-J. Welch's t-statistics and random forest reduced 500 to 650 V-J features to 10 to 15, which were used in a naive Bayes classifier (R e1071). TCRdb reran the public reads through fastp at Q25 and MiXCR, keeping productive beta chains. Each CDR3 protein appears once, grouped with its most common genes and DNA. The V and J calls were not made by the authors but by TCRdb's processing. Counted in this sample were roughly 300,000 distinct CDR3 sequences; 21% of them appeared once. Over 40% of the sample lies in the top ten.

These data originate in a study of T cells in Graves' hyperthyroidism and ophthalmopathy (dated by TCRdb to between 2018 and 2020). As for the study more broadly: Peripheral blood was sampled at the time of initial diagnosis, prior to any treatment. To identify distinguishing TCR V-J signatures, a discovery cohort of around 98 patients was used, comprising 43 with Graves' ophthalmopathy and 57 with stable Graves' hyperthyroidism. Prospective prediction of ophthalmopathy was tested in an independent validation cohort of some 20 hyperthyroidism patients and roughly 16 patients who later progressed to ophthalmopathy. The 90 or so discovery patients were randomly split 7:3 into training and test sets. In several Graves' hyperthyroidism patients, the study also compared T-cell repertoires from thyroid tissue with T-cell repertoires from blood. Following sampling, methimazole starting at 30 mg daily was given to hyperthyroidism patients, and high-dose intravenous methylprednisolone was given to ophthalmopathy patients. The paper describes TCR Vbeta CDR3 sequencing of 140 or so peripheral blood samples, made up of 43 ophthalmopathy patients, some 76 hyperthyroidism patients and 17 progressor patients. The full study reports these points: Most expanded thyroid clonotypes (frequency above 0.001) were also detected in blood, suggesting blood repertoires may reflect thyroid immune responses. During validation, the model predicted progression to ophthalmopathy a median of approximately 6.5 months ahead of onset, with around 65% sensitivity and 72% to 80% specificity. Sample size was not statistically predetermined, and blinding of investigators to group allocation was not performed. In cross-validation, a model built on a 13 V-J signature told ophthalmopathy apart from stable hyperthyroidism with under 90% sensitivity and about 81% specificity, and in testing the same model reached 80%/75%.

There are 15 amino acids in the CDR3, from cysteine to phenylalanine inclusive. Only the CDR3 region is kept as DNA, spanning 45 bases read in frame from base 1. CDR1 MDHEN and CDR2 SYDVKM are derived from the germline V gene. Relative to germline, V is 7 bases shorter and J is 3 bases shorter, with 16 bases between their ends. Stable Graves' hyperthyroidism was defined as no progression to ophthalmopathy during 18 months of follow-up. Hyperthyroidism patients were newly diagnosed, had a disease duration of under 2 months, and were aged 18 to 65 years. The study excluded patients with uncontrolled infections, other autoimmune diseases, pregnancy or lactation. Diagnoses relied on clinical symptoms, serum thyroxine and TRAb, thyroid ultrasound and orbital computed tomography. PBMCs were separated from roughly 10 ml of fresh peripheral blood using Ficoll-Paque density gradient centrifugation. Total RNA was extracted using Trizol reagent, and RNA quality was assessed on an Agilent 2100 Bioanalyzer.

Sequenced input: blood. In this chain, TRBV28 is recombined with TRBJ1-5; there is no confident call for the D gene. The clonotype comes from a woman in her fifties or sixties with Graves' hyperthyroidism. The CDR3 protein sequence reads: CASNSVGRTNQPQHF. The sequenced DNA is TGTGCCAGCAACTCCGTGGGGAGGACCAATCAGCCCCAGCATTTT.